Below, 8 T cell receptor beta chains from the same sample are listed, as sequenced in a study of chemoradiotherapy in HPV16-positive cancers. Method: immunoSEQ multiplex PCR; TCRdb's copy keeps in-frame clones and lacks some. The repertoire has approximately 8,200 clones, 65% to 70% of them found once; the top ten carry 31%. The specimen was obtained from a patient who underwent chemoradiotherapy. These receptors came from a human donor with HPV-associated anogenital cancer.

This clone was picked up a small number of times. J is TRBJ2-2 and V is TRBV5-1; D perhaps matches TRBD1 (5 bases). CDR1 and CDR2 (germline): SGHRS, YFSETQ. V dropped 0 bases and J dropped 1 base, with 7 bases sitting between them. The CDR3 is made up of 15 amino acids. In nucleotides, the CDR3 is TGCGCCAGCAGCTTGGTCCAGGGGAACACCGGGGAGCTGTTTTTT. Residues: CASSLVQGNTGELFF.

This chain uses TRBV18 with TRBJ1-2, with unresolved D. With 2 bases removed from V and 4 bases from J, the gap between germline ends came to 8 bases. The length of the CDR3 is 13 residues. CDR1 and CDR2 (germline): KGHSH, LQKENI. The CDR3 nucleotides read TGTGCCAGCTCACCAGGCAGAAGCTATGGCTACACCTTC. This sequence encodes CASSPGRSYGYTF.

This rearrangement joins TRBV30 to TRBJ2-1; no clear D. Germline CDR1 GTSNPN, CDR2 SVGIG (reference sequence). Trimming pared 0 bases from V and 3 bases from J, leaving 6 bases between. CDR3 length: 13 amino acids. CDR3 coding DNA: TGTGCCTGGAGTGTCGGAAGCTACAATGAGCAGTTCTTC. Amino acid sequence: CAWSVGSYNEQFF.

This sequence joins TRBV5-4 and TRBJ2-4, with 10 bases lining up with TRBD2. CDR1 is SGHNT, CDR2 YYREEE, per germline (reference sequence). The CDR3 has 19 amino acids. V lost 0 bases, J lost 0 bases, and 9 bases stayed unmatched. CDR3 DNA sequence: TGTGCCAGCAGCTTGGTGGCCGGGACTAGCGTCCTAGCCAAAAACATTCAGTACTTC. Encoded protein: CASSLVAGTSVLAKNIQYF.

In its sample, this clone was seen once. This CDR3 is CASSRTVEETQYF. In DNA form, the CDR3 reads TGTGCCAGCAGCCGGACAGTTGAAGAGACCCAGTACTTC. The rearrangement uses TRBV6-4 and TRBJ2-5, with D tentatively TRBD1 (6 bases). Germline values: CDR1 MRHNA, CDR2 SNTAGT. The CDR3 totals 13 residues. With 6 bases removed from V and 3 bases from J, the gap between germline ends came to 11 bases.

The chain employs TRBV6-5 and TRBJ2-7; D possibly corresponds to TRBD2 (6 bases). The germline V gene encodes CDR1 MNHEY and CDR2 SVGAGI. The CDR3 loop spans 14 amino acids. The V end was cut by 7 bases, the J end by 0 bases, with 13 bases between. The CDR3 nucleotides are TGTGCCAGCACCCGGGACTGGAGCTCCTACGAGCAGTACGTC. This gives the protein CASTRDWSSYEQYV.

V is TRBV5-5 and J is TRBJ2-7; TRBD2 agrees at 7 bases. The CDR3 extends over 14 amino acids. In germline, CDR1 is SGHKS, CDR2 YYEKEE (reference sequence). Trimming cost V 5 bases and J 3 bases; bases outside gene matches: 8. The chain's CDR3 is CASSWGGGSYEQYF. The CDR3 nucleotides are TGTGCCAGCAGTTGGGGGGGAGGGAGCTACGAGCAGTACTTC.

In its sample, this clone was seen a few times. The chain links TRBV30 to TRBJ1-1; D is ambiguous. The CDR3 spans 13 residues. CDR1 is GTSNPN and CDR2 is SVGIG in the germline V gene (reference sequence). The germline V and J ends were trimmed by 1 base and 1 base, with 7 bases remaining between them. CDR3 nucleotide sequence: TGTGCCTGGAGTGGGGGATCGAACACTGAAGCTTTCTTT. As protein: CAWSGGSNTEAFF.